The clone carrying this T cell receptor (beta chain) showed up just once. Its antigen is currently unknown. The data are from a study of blood T cells in healthy people across ages. Study-level points and caveats: Estimated diversity across one million T cells was deemed an underestimate.

A sample-barcoded 5' primer and a J-beta primer mix were used in a second PCR of about 7 to 12 cycles. Each sample provided no less than 3 million CDR3-containing paired-end reads. TCRdb recomputed calls from the 5' RACE reads with MiXCR, one row per CDR3 protein. The repertoire consists of fewer than 1.5 million distinct CDR3 sequences, with around 39% occurring once and the leading ten covering roughly 7.9%. Staff drew roughly 10 milliliters of peripheral blood from each donor. The V gene end was trimmed by 3 bases and the J gene end by 3 bases; junction bases not matched to a gene: 16. The CDR3 sequence is 18 residues long. Germline V gene lookup returns CDR1 DFQATT and CDR2 SNEGSKA (reference sequence).

This TCR was recovered from a woman under 30 in good health. What was sequenced was blood. The chain carries TRBV20-1 and TRBJ1-4; TRBD1 matches at 7 bases. CDR3 sequence reads: CSASQDRRGVGANEKLFF. The CDR3 bases are TGCAGTGCTAGCCAGGACAGGCGGGGGGTCGGGGCTAATGAAAAACTGTTTTTT.